These T cell receptor beta chains were read from a single sample in a study of T cell responses to AZD1222 COVID-19 vaccine. TCRdb's table, derived via immunoSEQ multiplex PCR, lists solely in-frame clones and lacks some. The sample consists of 180,000 or so clones, around nine tenths of them appearing once. Material: peripheral blood, obtained on day 0 of AZD1222 vaccination. These receptors all come from an adult in good health. The conserved cysteine and the conserved F or W are not part of the CDR3 here. Each record gives: V gene, clone size, CDR3 length, CDR3 protein. Where a row states a size, it is once, few, many or the class of an expanded clone; other rows omit it.

V: TRBV7-3
size: -
length: 13
CDR3: ASSLTASGANVLT

V: TRBV19
size: -
length: 10
CDR3: ASSISGYEQY

V: TRBV12-2
size: -
length: 12
CDR3: ASRLAGASGKQY

V: TRBV5-4
size: -
length: 12
CDR3: ASSLAGRDYGYT

V: TRBV18
size: -
length: 11
CDR3: ASSDRGVHEQY

V: TRBV15
size: -
length: 14
CDR3: ATSRDQSPNTGELF

V: TRBV10-2
size: -
length: 12
CDR3: ATHRGRESYEQY

V: TRBV29-1
size: -
length: 10
CDR3: NGGTGAYEQY

V: TRBV5-4
size: -
length: 13
CDR3: ASSLVGAANTEAF

V: TRBV2
size: -
length: 11
CDR3: ASGTGVTGELF

V: TRBV7-8
size: -
length: 13
CDR3: ASSLAADSGLKAF

V: TRBV12-5
size: -
length: 12
CDR3: ASGLGTHTDTQY

V: TRBV13
size: -
length: 10
CDR3: ASSLGAYGYT

V: TRBV11-2
size: -
length: 12
CDR3: ASSLVGAEAEAF

V: TRBV7-9
size: -
length: 13
CDR3: ASRRTSGAMETQY

V: TRBV7-2
size: -
length: 13
CDR3: ASSLGGDRNSPLH

V: TRBV28
size: -
length: 13
CDR3: ASSEGGLSNQPQH

V: TRBV5-1
size: -
length: 16
CDR3: ASRPGLAGGRGRDTQY

V: TRBV9
size: -
length: 12
CDR3: ASSVGDLARGYT

V: TRBV4-1
size: -
length: 16
CDR3: ASSHLIPLGQGVYGYT

V: TRBV5-4
size: -
length: 15
CDR3: ASSPGKGRGQGNTIY

V: TRBV28
size: -
length: 11
CDR3: ASSLQRNTEAF

V: TRBV2
size: -
length: 14
CDR3: ASKTSGGADTDTQY

V: TRBV7-8
size: -
length: 12
CDR3: ASSLNPRGNEQF

V: TRBV2
size: -
length: 12
CDR3: ASSGMGASYGYT

V: TRBV11-2
size: -
length: 14
CDR3: ASSLVSGSFNSPLH

V: TRBV21-1
size: -
length: 12
CDR3: ASSKGTSCYEQF

V: TRBV5-1
size: once
length: 12
CDR3: ASSTNLGGTEAF

V: TRBV5-1
size: -
length: 13
CDR3: ASSLEEQGGTEAF

V: TRBV6-2/TRBV6-3
size: few
length: 13
CDR3: ASSSALGGGREAF

V: TRBV27
size: few
length: 11
CDR3: ASSFSSYNEQF

V: TRBV6-5
size: -
length: 14
CDR3: ASSYSKSGGNYGYT

V: TRBV28
size: -
length: 10
CDR3: ASRNDISEQY

V: TRBV11-2
size: -
length: 13
CDR3: ASSLAGVGTGELF

V: TRBV3-1/TRBV3-2
size: -
length: 13
CDR3: ASSHVDPRLHGYT

V: TRBV2
size: -
length: 12
CDR3: ASSPGTGGGEAF

V: TRBV5-1
size: -
length: 11
CDR3: ASSLEWGNTIY

V: TRBV27
size: -
length: 13
CDR3: ASRRQDSINQPQH

V: TRBV4-1
size: -
length: 14
CDR3: ASRTRDRGYGDTQY

V: TRBV5-8
size: -
length: 14
CDR3: ASSWGLESSGNTIY

V: TRBV29-1
size: -
length: 9
CDR3: SVGGAHGYT

V: TRBV19
size: -
length: 11
CDR3: ASSSGLYNEQF

V: TRBV3-1/TRBV3-2
size: -
length: 13
CDR3: ASSQGVSGANVLT

V: TRBV6-1
size: -
length: 12
CDR3: ASSETGGGQPQH

V: TRBV5-1
size: -
length: 13
CDR3: ASSPKDRFLSPLH

V: TRBV6-5
size: -
length: 12
CDR3: ASRWTGSNQPQH

V: TRBV5-4
size: -
length: 11
CDR3: ASSIWTGSGYT

V: TRBV14
size: -
length: 13
CDR3: ASSPLAGVTGELF

V: TRBV28
size: -
length: 13
CDR3: ASSLWTGFGNTIY

V: TRBV5-1
size: -
length: 9
CDR3: ARTENTEAF

V: TRBV24-1
size: -
length: 11
CDR3: ATSDLTDTEAF

V: TRBV10-3
size: once
length: 12
CDR3: AIKLGPETSGYT

V: TRBV19
size: -
length: 13
CDR3: ATLKTGGNQETQY

V: TRBV5-4
size: -
length: 12
CDR3: ASSLEGQYNEQF

V: TRBV7-8
size: -
length: 12
CDR3: ASSSNRGYNEQF

V: TRBV28
size: -
length: 12
CDR3: ASSLLSQQETQY

V: TRBV9
size: -
length: 13
CDR3: ASSVEGDSRQPQH

V: TRBV20-1
size: -
length: 9
CDR3: SAREGHEQF

V: TRBV5-1
size: -
length: 11
CDR3: ASGGAGATEAF

V: TRBV12-3/TRBV12-4
size: -
length: 10
CDR3: ASSSSYYEQY